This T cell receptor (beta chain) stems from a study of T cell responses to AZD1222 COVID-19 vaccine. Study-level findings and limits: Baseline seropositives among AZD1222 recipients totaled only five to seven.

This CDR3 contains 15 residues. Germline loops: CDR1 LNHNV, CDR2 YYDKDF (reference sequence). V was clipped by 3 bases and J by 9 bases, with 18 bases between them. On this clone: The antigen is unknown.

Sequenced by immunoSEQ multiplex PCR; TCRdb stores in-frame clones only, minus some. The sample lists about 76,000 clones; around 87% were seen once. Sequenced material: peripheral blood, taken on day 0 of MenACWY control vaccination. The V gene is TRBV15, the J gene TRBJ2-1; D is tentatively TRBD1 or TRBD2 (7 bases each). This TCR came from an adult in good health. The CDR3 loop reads CATSSSRGGGLEQFF. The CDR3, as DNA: TGTGCCACCAGCAGCAGCAGGGGAGGGGGCCTTGAGCAGTTCTTC.